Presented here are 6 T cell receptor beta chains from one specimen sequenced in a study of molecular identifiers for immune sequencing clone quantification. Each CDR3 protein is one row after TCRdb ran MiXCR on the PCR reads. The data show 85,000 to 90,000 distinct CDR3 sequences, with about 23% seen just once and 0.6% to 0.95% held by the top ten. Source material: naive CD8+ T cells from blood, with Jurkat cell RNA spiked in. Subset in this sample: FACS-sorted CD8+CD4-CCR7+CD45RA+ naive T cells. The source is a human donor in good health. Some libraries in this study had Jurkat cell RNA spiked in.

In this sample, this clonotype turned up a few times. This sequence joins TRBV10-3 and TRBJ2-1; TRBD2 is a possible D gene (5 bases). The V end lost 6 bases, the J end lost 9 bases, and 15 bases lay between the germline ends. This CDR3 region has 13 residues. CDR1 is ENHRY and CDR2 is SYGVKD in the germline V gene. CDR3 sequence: CAIRDPPGSEQFF. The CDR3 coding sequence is TGTGCCATCAGGGACCCCCCTGGGAGTGAGCAGTTCTTC.

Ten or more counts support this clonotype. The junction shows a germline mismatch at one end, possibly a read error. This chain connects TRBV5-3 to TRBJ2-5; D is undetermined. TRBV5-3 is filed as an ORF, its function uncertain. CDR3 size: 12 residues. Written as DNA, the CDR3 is TGTGCCAGCTCCTCCGACCCCGACACCCAGTACTTT. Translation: CASSSDPDTQYF.

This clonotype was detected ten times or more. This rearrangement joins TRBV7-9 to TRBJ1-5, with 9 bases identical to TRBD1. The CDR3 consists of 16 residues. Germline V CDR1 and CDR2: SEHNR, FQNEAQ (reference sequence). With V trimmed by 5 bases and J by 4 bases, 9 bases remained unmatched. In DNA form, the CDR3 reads TGTGCCAGCAGCGGGGGACAGGGTTTTGGAAATCAGCCCCAGCATTTT. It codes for CASSGGQGFGNQPQHF.

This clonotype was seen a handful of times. The CDR3 loop is CASSLTGYETQYF. CDR3 DNA sequence: TGTGCCAGTAGTCTTACAGGGTACGAGACCCAGTACTTC. This chain connects TRBV19 to TRBJ2-5, with D perhaps matching TRBD1 (6 bases). This CDR3 contains 13 residues. In germline, CDR1 is LNHDA, CDR2 SQIVND (reference sequence). The germline V and J ends were trimmed by 5 bases and 5 bases, with 12 bases remaining between them.

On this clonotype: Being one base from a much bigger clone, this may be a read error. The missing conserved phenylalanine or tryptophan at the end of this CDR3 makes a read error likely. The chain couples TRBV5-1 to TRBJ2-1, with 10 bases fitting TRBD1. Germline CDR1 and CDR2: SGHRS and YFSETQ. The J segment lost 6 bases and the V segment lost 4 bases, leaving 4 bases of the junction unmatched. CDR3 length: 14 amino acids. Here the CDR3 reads CASSTWDRGNEQFS. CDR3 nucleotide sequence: TGCGCCAGCAGCACTTGGGACAGGGGCAATGAGCAGTTCTCC.

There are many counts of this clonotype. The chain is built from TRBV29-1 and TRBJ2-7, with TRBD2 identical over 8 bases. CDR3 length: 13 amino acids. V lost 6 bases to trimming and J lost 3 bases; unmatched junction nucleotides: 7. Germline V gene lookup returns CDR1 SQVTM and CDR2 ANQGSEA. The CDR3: CSVGTRNYYEQYF. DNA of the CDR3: TGCAGCGTCGGGACTAGAAACTACTACGAGCAGTACTTC.